This TCR beta chain was sequenced for a study of shared clonotypes between healthy human individuals. Whole-study findings and limits: Donor scarcity curtailed the genetic and exposure-history diversity represented herein.

A word on this clone: Its antigen is currently unknown.

Adults of Caucasian background living in Nashville, Tennessee made up all donors. Profiling relied on immunoSEQ multiplex PCR, and the TCRdb table lists in-frame clones only, not all of them. The repertoire includes fewer than 600,000 clones, 77% of them detected once, and approximately 12% sits in the top ten. Source material: PBMCs. This TCR derives from a woman aged 40 to 50 in good health. Some clones in this sample may be carry-over from other donors' samples.

CDR3: CASSPGTSGLYEQYF. The CDR3 coding sequence is TGCGCCAGCAGCCCCGGGACTAGCGGCCTATACGAGCAGTACTTC. The chain recombines TRBV4-1 with TRBJ2-7; TRBD2 agrees at 11 bases. Germline CDR1 and CDR2: MGHRA and YSYEKL. The CDR3 runs to 15 residues. J gave up 4 bases and V 4 bases, and 6 bases lay outside the gene matches.